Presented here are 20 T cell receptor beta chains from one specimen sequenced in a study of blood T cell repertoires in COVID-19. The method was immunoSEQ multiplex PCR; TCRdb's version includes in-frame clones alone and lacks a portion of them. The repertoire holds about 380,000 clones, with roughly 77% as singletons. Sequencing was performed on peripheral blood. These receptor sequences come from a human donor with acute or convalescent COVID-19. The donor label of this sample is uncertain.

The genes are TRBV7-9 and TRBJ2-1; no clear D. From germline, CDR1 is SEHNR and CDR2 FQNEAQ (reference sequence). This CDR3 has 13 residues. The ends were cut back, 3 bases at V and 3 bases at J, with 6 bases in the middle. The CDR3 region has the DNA TGTGCCAGCAGCTTCGTCGTCTACAATGAGCAGTTCTTC. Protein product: CASSFVVYNEQFF. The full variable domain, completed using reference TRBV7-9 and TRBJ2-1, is DTGVSQNPRHKITKRGQNVTFRCDPISEHNRLYWYRQTLGQGPEFLTYFQNEAQLEKSRLLSDRFSAERPKGSFSTLEIQRTEQGDSAMYLCASSFVVYNEQFFGPGTRLTVL.

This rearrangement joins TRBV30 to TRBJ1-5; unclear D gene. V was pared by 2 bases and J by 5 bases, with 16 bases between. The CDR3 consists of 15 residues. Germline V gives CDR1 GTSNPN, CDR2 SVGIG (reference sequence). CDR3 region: CAWSTKTRTYQPQHF. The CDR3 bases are TGTGCCTGGAGTACAAAGACCAGGACTTATCAGCCCCAGCATTTT.

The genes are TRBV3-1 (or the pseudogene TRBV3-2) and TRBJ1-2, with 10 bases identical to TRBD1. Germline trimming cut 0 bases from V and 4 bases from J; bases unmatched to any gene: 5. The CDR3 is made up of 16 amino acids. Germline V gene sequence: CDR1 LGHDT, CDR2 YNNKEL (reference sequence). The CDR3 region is CASSQEGTGVGYGYTF. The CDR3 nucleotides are TGTGCCAGCAGCCAAGAGGGGACAGGGGTGGGCTATGGCTACACCTTC.

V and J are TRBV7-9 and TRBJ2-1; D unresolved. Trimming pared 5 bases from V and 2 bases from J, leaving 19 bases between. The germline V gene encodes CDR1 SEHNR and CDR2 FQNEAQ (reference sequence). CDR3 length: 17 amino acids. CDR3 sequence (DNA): TGTGCCAGCAGCGCCCCGTGGCGGAAGCAACCCTACAATGAGCAGTTCTTC. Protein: CASSAPWRKQPYNEQFF.

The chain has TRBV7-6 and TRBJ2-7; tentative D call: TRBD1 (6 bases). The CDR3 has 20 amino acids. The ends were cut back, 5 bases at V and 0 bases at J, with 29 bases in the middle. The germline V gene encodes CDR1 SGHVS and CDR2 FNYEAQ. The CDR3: CASSLKPHILGQTFSYEQYF. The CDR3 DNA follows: TGTGCCAGCAGCCTAAAACCCCACATCCTGGGACAAACATTCTCCTACGAGCAGTACTTC. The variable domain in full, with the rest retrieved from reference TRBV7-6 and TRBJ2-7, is GAGVSQSPRYKVTKRGQDVALRCDPISGHVSLYWYRQALGQGPEFLTYFNYEAQQDKSGLPNDRFSAERPEGSISTLTIQRTEQRDSAMYRCASSLKPHILGQTFSYEQYFGPGTRLTVT.

This chain's CDR3 is CASSPRGGRENTEAFF. The CDR3 bases are TGTGCCAGCAGCCCCCGAGGGGGGAGGGAGAACACTGAAGCTTTCTTT. This chain uses TRBV9 with TRBJ1-1; possibly TRBD1 for D (6 bases). From germline, CDR1 is SGDLS and CDR2 YYNGEE. Trimming took 4 bases from V and 1 from J, leaving 17 bases between them. This CDR3 contains 16 residues.

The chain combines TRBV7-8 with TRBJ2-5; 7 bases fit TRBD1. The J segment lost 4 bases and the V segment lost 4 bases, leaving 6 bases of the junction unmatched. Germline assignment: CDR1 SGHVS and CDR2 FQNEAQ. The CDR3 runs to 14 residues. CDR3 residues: CASSSNTGAETQYF. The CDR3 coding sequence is TGTGCCAGCAGCTCGAACACAGGGGCAGAGACCCAGTACTTC. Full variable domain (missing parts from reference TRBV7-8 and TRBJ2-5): GAGVSQSPRYKVAKRGQDVALRCDPISGHVSLFWYQQALGQGPEFLTYFQNEAQLDKSGLPSDRFFAERPEGSVSTLKIQRTQQEDSAVYLCASSSNTGAETQYFGPGTRLLVL.

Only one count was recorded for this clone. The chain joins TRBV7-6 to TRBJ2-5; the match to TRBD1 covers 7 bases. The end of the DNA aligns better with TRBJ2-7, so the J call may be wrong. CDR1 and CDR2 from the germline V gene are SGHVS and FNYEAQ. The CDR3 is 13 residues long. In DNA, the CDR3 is TGTGCCAGCAGCTTCGGGACAGCCTACGAGCAGTACTTC. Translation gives CASSFGTAYEQYF.

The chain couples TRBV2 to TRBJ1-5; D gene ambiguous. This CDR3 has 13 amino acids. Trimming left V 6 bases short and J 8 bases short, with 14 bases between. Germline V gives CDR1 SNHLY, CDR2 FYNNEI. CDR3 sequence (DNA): TGTGCCAGCAGGGAAACATTAATGGAGCCCCAGCATTTT. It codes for CASRETLMEPQHF.

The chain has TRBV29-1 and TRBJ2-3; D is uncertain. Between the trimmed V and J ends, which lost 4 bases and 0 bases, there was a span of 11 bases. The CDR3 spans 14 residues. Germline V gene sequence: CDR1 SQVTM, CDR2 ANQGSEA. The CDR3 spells CSVVRGASTDTQYF. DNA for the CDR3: TGCAGCGTTGTTCGTGGAGCTAGCACAGATACGCAGTATTTT.

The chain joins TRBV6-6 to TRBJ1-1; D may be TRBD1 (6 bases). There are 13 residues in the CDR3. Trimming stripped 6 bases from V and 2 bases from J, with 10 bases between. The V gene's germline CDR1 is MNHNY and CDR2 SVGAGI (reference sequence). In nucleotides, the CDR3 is TGTGCCAGCAGCCGACAGGTAAACACTGAAGCTTTCTTT. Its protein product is CASSRQVNTEAFF.

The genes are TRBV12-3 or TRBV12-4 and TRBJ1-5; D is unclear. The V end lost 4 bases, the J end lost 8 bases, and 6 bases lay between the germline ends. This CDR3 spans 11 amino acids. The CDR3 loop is CASSSGEPQHF. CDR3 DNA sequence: TGTGCCAGCAGTTCGGGTGAGCCCCAGCATTTT.

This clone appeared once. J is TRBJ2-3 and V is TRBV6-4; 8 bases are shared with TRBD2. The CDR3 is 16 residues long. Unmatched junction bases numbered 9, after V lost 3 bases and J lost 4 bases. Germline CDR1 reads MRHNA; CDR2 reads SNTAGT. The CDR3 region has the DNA TGTGCCAGCAGTGAGTGGAGCGGGAGCCCCTCAGATACGCAGTATTTT. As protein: CASSEWSGSPSDTQYF.

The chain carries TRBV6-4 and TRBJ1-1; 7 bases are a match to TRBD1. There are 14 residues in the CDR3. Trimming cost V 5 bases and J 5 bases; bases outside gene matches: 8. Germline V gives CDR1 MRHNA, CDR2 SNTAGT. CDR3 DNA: TGTGCCAGCAGTCAGACAGGGTTGAGAACTGAAGCTTTCTTT. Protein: CASSQTGLRTEAFF.

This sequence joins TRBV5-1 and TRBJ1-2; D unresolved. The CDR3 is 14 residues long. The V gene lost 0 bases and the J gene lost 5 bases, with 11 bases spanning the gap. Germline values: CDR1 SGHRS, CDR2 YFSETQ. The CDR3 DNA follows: TGCGCCAGCAGCTTGGATGGTGTACTATATGGCTACACCTTC. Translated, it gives CASSLDGVLYGYTF.

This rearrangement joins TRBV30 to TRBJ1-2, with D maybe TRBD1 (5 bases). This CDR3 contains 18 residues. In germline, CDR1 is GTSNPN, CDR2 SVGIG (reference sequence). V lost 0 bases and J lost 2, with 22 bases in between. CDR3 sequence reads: CAWSVSGKGQGNNYGYTF. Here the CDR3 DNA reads TGTGCCTGGAGTGTTTCTGGGAAAGGGCAGGGCAACAACTATGGCTACACCTTC.

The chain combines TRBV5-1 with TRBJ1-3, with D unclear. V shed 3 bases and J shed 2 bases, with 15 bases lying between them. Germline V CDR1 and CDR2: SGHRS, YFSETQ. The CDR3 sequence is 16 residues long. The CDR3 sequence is CASSWEARSPGNTIYF. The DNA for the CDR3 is TGCGCCAGCAGCTGGGAGGCGCGATCCCCTGGAAACACCATATATTTT. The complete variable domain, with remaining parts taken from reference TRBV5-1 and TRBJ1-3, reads KAGVTQTPRYLIKTRGQQVTLSCSPISGHRSVSWYQQTPGQGLQFLFEYFSETQRNKGNFPGRFSGRQFSNSRSEMNVSTLELGDSALYLCASSWEARSPGNTIYFGEGSWLTVV.

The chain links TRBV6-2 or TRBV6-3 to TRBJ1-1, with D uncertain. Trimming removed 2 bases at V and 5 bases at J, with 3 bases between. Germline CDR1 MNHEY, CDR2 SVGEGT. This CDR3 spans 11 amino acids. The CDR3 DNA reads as TGTGCCAGCAGTTACCATACTGAAGCTTTCTTT. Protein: CASSYHTEAFF.

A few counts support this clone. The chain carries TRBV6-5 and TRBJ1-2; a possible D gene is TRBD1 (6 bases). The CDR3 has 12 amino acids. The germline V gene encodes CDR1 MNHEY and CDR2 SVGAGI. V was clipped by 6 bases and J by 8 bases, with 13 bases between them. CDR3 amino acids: CASRGSDRGYTF. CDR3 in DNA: TGTGCCAGCAGAGGATCCGACAGGGGCTACACCTTC.

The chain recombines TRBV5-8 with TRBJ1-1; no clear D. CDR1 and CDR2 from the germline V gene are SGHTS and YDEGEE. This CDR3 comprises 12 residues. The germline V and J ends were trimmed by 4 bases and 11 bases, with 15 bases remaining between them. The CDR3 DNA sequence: TGTGCCAGCAGCCTGGGGTCGGTTGAGGCTTTCTTT. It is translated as CASSLGSVEAFF.